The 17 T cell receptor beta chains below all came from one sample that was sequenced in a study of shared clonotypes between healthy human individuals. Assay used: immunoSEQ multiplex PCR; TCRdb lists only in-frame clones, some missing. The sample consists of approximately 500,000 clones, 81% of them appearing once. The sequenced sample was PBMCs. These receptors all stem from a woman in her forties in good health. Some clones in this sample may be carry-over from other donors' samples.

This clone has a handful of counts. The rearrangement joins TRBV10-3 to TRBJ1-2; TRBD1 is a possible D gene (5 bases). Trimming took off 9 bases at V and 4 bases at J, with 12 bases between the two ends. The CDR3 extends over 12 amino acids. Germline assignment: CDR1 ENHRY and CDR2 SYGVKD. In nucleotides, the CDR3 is TGTGCCATGGGGCGGGGGACCTATGGCTACACCTTC. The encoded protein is CAMGRGTYGYTF.

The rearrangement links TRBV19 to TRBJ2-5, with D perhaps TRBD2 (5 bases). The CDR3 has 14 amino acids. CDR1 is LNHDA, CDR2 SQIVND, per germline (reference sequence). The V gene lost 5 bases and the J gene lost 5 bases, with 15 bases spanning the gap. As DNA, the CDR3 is TGTGCCAGTAGTCCTCCGGACTCTCGCGAGACCCAGTACTTC. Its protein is CASSPPDSRETQYF.

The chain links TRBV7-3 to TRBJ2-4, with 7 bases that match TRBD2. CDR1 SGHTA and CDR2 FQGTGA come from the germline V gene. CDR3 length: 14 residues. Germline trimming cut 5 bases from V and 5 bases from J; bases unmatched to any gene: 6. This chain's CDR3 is CASSPGLDQNIQYF. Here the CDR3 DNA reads TGTGCCAGCAGCCCAGGACTAGACCAAAACATTCAGTACTTC.

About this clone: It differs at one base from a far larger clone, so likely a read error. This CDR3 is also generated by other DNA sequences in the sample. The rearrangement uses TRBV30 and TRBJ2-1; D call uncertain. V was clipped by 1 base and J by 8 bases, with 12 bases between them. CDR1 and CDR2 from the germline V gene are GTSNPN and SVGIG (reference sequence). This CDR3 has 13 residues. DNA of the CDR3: TGTGCCTGGAGTGCAGCAGGAGAGTATGAGCAGTTCTTC. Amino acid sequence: CAWSAAGEYEQFF.

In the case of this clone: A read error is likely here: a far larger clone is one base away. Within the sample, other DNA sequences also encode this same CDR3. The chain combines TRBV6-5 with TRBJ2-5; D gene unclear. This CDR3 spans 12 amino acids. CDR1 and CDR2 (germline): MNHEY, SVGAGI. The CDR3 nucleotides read TGTGCCAGCGGAAATTACCAAGAGACTCAGTACTTC. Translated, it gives CASGNYQETQYF.

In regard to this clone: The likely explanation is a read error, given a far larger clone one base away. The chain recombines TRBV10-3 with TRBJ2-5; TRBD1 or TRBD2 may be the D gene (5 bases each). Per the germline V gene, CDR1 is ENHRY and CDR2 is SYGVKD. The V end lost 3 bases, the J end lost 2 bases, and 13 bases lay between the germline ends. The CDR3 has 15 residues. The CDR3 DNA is TGTGCCATCAGTGAAGGGACGAACACTCAAGAGACCCAGTACTTC. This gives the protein CAISEGTNTQETQYF.

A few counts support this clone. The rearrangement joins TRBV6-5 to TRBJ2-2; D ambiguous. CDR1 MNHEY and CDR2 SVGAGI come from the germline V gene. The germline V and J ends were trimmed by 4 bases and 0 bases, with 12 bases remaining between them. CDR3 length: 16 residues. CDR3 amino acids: CASSLAVGANTGELFF. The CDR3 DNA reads TGTGCCAGCAGTTTGGCGGTAGGAGCGAACACCGGGGAGCTGTTTTTT.

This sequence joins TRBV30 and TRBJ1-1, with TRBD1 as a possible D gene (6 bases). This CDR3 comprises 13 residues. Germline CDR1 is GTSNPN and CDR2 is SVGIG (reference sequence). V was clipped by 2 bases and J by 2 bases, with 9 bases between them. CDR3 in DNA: TGTGCCTGGAGTATGGGGGGCAACACTGAAGCTTTCTTT. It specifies CAWSMGGNTEAFF. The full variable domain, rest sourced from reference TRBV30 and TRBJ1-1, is SQTIHQWPATLVQPVGSPLSLECTVEGTSNPNLYWYRQAAGRGLQLLFYSVGIGQISSEVPQNLSASRPQDRQFILSSKKLLLSDSGFYLCAWSMGGNTEAFFGQGTRLTVV.

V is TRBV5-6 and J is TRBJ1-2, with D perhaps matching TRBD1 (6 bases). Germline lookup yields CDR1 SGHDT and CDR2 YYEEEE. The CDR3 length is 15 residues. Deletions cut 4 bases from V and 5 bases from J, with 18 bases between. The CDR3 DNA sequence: TGTGCCAGCAGCCCGGGGGCAGGCTCAGGATATGGCTACACCTTC. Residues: CASSPGAGSGYGYTF.

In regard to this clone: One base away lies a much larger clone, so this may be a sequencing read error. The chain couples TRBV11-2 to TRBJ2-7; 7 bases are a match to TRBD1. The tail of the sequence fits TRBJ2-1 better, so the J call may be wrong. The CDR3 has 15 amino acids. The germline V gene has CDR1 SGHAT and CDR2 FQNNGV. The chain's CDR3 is CASSPEQGLGTAQFF. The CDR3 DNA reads TGTGCTAGCAGCCCGGAACAGGGGCTGGGGACGGCGCAGTTCTTC.

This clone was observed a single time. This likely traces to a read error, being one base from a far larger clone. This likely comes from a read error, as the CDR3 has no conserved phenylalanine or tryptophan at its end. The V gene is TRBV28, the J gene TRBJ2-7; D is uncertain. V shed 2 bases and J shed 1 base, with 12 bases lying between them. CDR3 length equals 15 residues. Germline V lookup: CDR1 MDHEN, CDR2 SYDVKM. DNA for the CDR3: TGTGCCAGCAGTTTAAGGCGATTACGGTCCTACGAGCAGTACTTA. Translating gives CASSLRRLRSYEQYL.

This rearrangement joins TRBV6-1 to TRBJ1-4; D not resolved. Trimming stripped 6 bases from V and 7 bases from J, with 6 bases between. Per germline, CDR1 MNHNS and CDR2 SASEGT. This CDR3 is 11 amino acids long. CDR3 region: CASSFGEKLFF. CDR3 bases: TGTGCCAGCAGCTTCGGTGAAAAACTGTTTTTT.

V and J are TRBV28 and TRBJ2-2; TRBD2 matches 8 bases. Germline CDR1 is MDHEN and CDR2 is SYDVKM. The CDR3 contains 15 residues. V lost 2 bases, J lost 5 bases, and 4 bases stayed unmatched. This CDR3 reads CASSLRASGTGELFF. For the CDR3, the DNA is TGTGCCAGCAGTTTAAGGGCTAGCGGGACCGGGGAGCTGTTTTTT.

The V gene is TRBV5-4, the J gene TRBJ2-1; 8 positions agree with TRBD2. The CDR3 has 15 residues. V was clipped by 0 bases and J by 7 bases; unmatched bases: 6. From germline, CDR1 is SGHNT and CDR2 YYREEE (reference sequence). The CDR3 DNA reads TGTGCCAGCAGCTTGGGTCTAGCGGGCGGTAATGAGCAGTTCTTC. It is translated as CASSLGLAGGNEQFF.

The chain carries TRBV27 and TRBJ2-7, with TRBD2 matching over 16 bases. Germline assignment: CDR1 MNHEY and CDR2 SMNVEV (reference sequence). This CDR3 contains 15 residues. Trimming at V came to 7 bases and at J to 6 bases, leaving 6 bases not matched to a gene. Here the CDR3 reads CASTPGTSGRGEQYF. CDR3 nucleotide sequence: TGTGCCAGCACGCCGGGGACTAGCGGGAGGGGCGAGCAGTACTTC.

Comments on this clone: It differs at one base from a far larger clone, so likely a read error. The CDR3 is CANSSRRLAGYEQYF. CDR3 DNA: TGTGCCAACAGCTCCCGCCGACTAGCGGGGTACGAGCAGTACTTC. The chain combines TRBV7-8 with TRBJ2-7; 11 bases match TRBD2. Germline values: CDR1 SGHVS, CDR2 FQNEAQ. The CDR3 is 15 residues long.

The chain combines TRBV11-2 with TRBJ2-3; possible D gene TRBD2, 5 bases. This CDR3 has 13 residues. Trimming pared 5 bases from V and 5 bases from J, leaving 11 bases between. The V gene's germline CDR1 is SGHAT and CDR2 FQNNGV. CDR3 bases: TGTGCCAGCAGCACGGACCGGGAAGATACGCAGTATTTT. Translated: CASSTDREDTQYF.